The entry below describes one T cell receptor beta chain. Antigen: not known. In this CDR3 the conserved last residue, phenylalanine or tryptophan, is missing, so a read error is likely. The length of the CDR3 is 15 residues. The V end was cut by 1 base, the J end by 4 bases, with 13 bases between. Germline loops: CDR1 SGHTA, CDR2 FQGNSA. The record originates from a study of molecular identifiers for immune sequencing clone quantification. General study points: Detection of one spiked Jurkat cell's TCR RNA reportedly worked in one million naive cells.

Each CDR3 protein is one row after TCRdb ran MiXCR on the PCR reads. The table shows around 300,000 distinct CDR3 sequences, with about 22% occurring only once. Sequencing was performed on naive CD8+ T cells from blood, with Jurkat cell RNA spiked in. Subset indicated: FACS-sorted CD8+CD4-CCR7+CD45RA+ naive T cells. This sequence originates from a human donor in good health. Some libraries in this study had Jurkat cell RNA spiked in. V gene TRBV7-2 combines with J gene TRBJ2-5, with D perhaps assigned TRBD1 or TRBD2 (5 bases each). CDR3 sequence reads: CASSLGVGAGETQYL. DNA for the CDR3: TGTGCCAGCAGCTTAGGAGTCGGGGCCGGAGAGACCCAGTACCTC.